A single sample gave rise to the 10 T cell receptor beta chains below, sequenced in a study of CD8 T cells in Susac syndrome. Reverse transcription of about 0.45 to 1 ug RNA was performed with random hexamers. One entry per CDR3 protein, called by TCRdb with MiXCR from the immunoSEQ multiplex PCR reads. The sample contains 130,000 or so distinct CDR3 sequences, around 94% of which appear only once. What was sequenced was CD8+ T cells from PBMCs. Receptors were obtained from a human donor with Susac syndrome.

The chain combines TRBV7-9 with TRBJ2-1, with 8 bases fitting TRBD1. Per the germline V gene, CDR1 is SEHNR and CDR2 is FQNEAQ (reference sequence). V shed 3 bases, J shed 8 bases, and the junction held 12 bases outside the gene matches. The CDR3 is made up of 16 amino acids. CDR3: CASSFPTGGLLDEQFF. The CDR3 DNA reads TGTGCCAGCAGCTTCCCTACAGGGGGGCTTCTCGATGAGCAGTTCTTC.

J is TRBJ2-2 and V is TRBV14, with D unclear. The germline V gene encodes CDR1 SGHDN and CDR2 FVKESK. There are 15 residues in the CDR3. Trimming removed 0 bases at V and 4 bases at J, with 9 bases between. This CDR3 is CASSQDALLTGELFF. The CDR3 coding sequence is TGTGCCAGCAGCCAAGACGCTCTCCTCACCGGGGAGCTGTTTTTT.

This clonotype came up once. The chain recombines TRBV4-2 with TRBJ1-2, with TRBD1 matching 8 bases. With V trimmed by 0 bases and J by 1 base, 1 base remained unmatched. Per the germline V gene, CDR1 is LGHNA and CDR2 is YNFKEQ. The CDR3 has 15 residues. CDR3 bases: TGTGCCAGCAGCCAAGATGGACAGGGTAACTATGGCTACACCTTC. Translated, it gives CASSQDGQGNYGYTF.

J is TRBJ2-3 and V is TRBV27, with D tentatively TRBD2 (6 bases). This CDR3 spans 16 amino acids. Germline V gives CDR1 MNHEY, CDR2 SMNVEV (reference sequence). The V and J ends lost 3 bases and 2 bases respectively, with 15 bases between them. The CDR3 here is CASSLSGVAVTDTQYF. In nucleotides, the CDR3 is TGTGCCAGCAGTTTGTCGGGGGTAGCGGTCACAGATACGCAGTATTTT.

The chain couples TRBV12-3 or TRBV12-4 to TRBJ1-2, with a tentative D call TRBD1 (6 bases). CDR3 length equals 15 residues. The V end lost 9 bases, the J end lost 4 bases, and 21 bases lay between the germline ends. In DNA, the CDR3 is TGTGCCAGTAGATTGACAGGACTGTCTAGCTATGGCTACACCTTC. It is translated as CASRLTGLSSYGYTF.

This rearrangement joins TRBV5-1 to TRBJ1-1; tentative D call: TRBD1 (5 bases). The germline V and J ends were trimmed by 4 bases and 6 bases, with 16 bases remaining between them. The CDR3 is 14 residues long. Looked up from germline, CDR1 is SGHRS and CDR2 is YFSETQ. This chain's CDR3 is CASSGRDGDAEAFF. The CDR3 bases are TGCGCCAGCAGCGGCCGGGACGGGGACGCTGAAGCTTTCTTT.

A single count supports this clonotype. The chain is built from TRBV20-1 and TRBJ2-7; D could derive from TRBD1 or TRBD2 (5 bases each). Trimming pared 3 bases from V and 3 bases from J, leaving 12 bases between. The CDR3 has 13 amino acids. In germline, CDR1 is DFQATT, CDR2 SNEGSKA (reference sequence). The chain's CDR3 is CSASSGPLYEQYF. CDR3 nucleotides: TGCAGTGCTAGTTCGGGGCCTCTCTACGAGCAGTACTTC.

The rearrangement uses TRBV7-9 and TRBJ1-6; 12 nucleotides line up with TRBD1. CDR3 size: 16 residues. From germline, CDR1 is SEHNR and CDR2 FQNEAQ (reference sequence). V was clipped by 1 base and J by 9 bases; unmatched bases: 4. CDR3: CASSLGDRGLSSPLHF. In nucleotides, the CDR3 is TGTGCCAGCAGCTTAGGGGACAGGGGGCTAAGTTCACCCCTCCACTTT.

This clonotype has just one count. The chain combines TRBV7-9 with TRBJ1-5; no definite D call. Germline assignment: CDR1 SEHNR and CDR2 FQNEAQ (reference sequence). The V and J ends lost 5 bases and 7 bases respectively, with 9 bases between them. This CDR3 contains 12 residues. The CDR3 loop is CASSRSNQPQHF. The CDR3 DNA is TGTGCCAGCAGCCGATCTAACCAGCCCCAGCATTTT.

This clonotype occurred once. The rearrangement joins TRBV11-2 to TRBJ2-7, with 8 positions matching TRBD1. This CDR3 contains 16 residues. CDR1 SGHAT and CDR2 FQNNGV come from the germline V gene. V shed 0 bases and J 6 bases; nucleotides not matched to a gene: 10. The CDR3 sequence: CASSLEATGVQSEQYF. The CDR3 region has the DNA TGTGCCAGCAGCTTAGAGGCGACAGGGGTCCAAAGCGAGCAGTACTTC.